Below, 18 T cell receptor beta chains from the same sample are listed, as sequenced in a study of T-cell memory formation after mild COVID-19. TCRdb passed the 5' RACE reads through MiXCR, listing each CDR3 protein once. The sample lists approximately 490,000 distinct CDR3 sequences; roughly 20% were seen once. Sequenced input: PBMCs or a T cell subset sorted from them (not recorded which). These TCRs come from an adult woman who had mild COVID-19 (a few samples of this study predate the infection). Cell type and time point are not known.

This clonotype was seen many times. V is TRBV12-3 or TRBV12-4 and J is TRBJ1-2; D perhaps matches TRBD1 (6 bases). Deletions cut 3 bases from V and 4 bases from J, with 9 bases between. This CDR3 spans 13 amino acids. The CDR3 DNA is TGTGCCAGCAGTTTCGGGGGCCGCTATGGCTACACCTTC. Encoded protein: CASSFGGRYGYTF.

V and J are TRBV9 and TRBJ2-2; the D gene is possibly TRBD2 (6 bases). Germline V gene data show CDR1 as SGDLS and CDR2 as YYNGEE. Trimming removed 2 bases from V and 4 bases from J, with 12 bases in between. The CDR3 totals 15 residues. The CDR3 here is CASSVGNGGTGELFF. In DNA, the CDR3 is TGTGCCAGCAGCGTGGGGAACGGGGGCACCGGGGAGCTGTTTTTT.

This clonotype was observed at least ten times. V usage is TRBV7-3 and J usage is TRBJ2-3; tentatively, D is TRBD1 (6 bases). Trimming cost V 5 bases and J 0 bases, with 12 bases left between them. This CDR3 has 15 amino acids. Germline V gene data show CDR1 as SGHTA and CDR2 as FQGTGA. The CDR3 DNA sequence: TGTGCCAGCAGCCAGGGGTGGACTAGCACAGATACGCAGTATTTT. This translates into CASSQGWTSTDTQYF.

The chain joins TRBV24-1 to TRBJ2-1, with 11 bases identical to TRBD2. The CDR3 spans 16 residues. V was pared by 6 bases and J by 8 bases, with 11 bases of the junction left unmatched. The germline CDR1 and CDR2 sequences are KGHDR and SFDVKD. The CDR3 nucleotides read TGTGCCACCAGTAGTAGCGGGGGGGATATACTGCATGAGCAGTTCTTC. It codes for CATSSSGGDILHEQFF.

The rearrangement uses TRBV20-1 and TRBJ1-5; 8 bases align to TRBD1. Trimming at V came to 3 bases and at J to 2 bases, leaving 12 bases not matched to a gene. The germline V gene encodes CDR1 DFQATT and CDR2 SNEGSKA (reference sequence). The CDR3 length is 17 residues. Here the CDR3 reads CSASSGRGRLGNQPQHF. In nucleotides, the CDR3 is TGCAGTGCTAGTTCTGGCAGGGGGCGATTGGGCAATCAGCCCCAGCATTTT.

This clonotype has more than one count but fewer than ten. The genes are TRBV5-4 and TRBJ1-1, with 8 bases fitting TRBD1. V lost 0 bases and J lost 0; bases outside the gene matches: 4. The V gene's germline CDR1 is SGHNT and CDR2 YYREEE (reference sequence). The CDR3 sequence is 16 residues long. The CDR3 DNA is TGTGCCAGCAGCTTGGACAGGGGGAACATGAACACTGAAGCTTTCTTT. As protein: CASSLDRGNMNTEAFF.

The chain combines TRBV4-1 with TRBJ1-1; 9 nucleotides line up with TRBD1. The CDR3 runs to 15 residues. The germline V gene has CDR1 MGHRA and CDR2 YSYEKL. J gave up 6 bases and V 3 bases, and 8 bases lay outside the gene matches. In nucleotides, the CDR3 is TGCGCCAGCAGCCACTGGGACAGGGACGCCCCTGAAGCTTTCTTT. It translates to CASSHWDRDAPEAFF.

This clonotype was seen a few times. The rearrangement links TRBV5-1 to TRBJ2-7; 7 bases agree with TRBD1. CDR3 length: 15 residues. Germline assignment: CDR1 SGHRS and CDR2 YFSETQ. The J segment lost 3 bases and the V segment lost 5 bases, leaving 11 bases of the junction unmatched. The CDR3 here is CASRSGTETSYEQYF. In nucleotides, the CDR3 is TGCGCCAGCAGGTCCGGGACAGAGACCAGCTACGAGCAGTACTTC.

The chain carries TRBV4-3 and TRBJ2-7, with D perhaps matching TRBD1 or TRBD2 (5 bases each). V lost 1 base, J lost 2 bases, and 18 bases lay in between. CDR1 is LGHNA, CDR2 YSLEER, per germline. There are 17 residues in the CDR3. CDR3 in amino acids: CASSQVGTGTQTYEQYF. The CDR3 region has the DNA TGCGCCAGCAGCCAAGTGGGGACCGGGACCCAAACCTACGAGCAGTACTTC.

The chain has TRBV6-6 and TRBJ1-1, with TRBD1 identical over 10 bases. Per the germline V gene, CDR1 is MNHNY and CDR2 is SVGAGI (reference sequence). There are 15 residues in the CDR3. J lost 10 bases, V lost 0 bases, and 8 bases had no gene match. This CDR3 reads CASSYSGQGPRGAFF. The CDR3 coding sequence is TGTGCCAGCAGTTACTCGGGACAGGGGCCTCGCGGAGCTTTCTTT.

The table lists this clonotype with a few counts. J is TRBJ1-5 and V is TRBV5-5; D is undetermined. Trimming cost V 0 bases and J 1 base, with 11 bases left between them. Germline assignment: CDR1 SGHKS and CDR2 YYEKEE (reference sequence). The CDR3 is 16 residues long. The CDR3 loop is CASSLGQAVSNQPQHF. CDR3 in DNA: TGTGCCAGCAGCTTGGGCCAGGCTGTGAGCAATCAGCCCCAGCATTTT. The full variable domain, in which reference TRBV5-5 and TRBJ1-5 provide the parts outside the CDR3, is DAGVTQSPTHLIKTRGQQVTLRCSPISGHKSVSWYQQVLGQGPQFIFQYYEKEERGRGNFPDRFSARQFPNYSSELNVNALLLGDSALYLCASSLGQAVSNQPQHFGDGTRLSIL.

The rearrangement joins TRBV7-9 to TRBJ1-6; D may be TRBD1 (5 bases). From germline, CDR1 is SEHNR and CDR2 FQNEAQ (reference sequence). There are 15 residues in the CDR3. V lost 3 bases and J 9 bases, leaving 15 bases between the germline ends. CDR3 residues: CASSFQRPGSSPLHF. CDR3 sequence (DNA): TGTGCCAGCAGCTTCCAAAGACCAGGGAGTTCACCCCTCCACTTT.

This clonotype was picked up a small number of times. The chain joins TRBV6-5 to TRBJ2-2; 11 nucleotides match TRBD2. Trimming removed 5 bases from V and 7 bases from J; junction bases left unmatched: 6. The CDR3 has 15 residues. The germline gives CDR1 MNHEY, CDR2 SVGAGI. The CDR3: CASSRLAGRFGELFF. In DNA form, the CDR3 reads TGTGCCAGCAGTCGACTAGCGGGACGGTTCGGGGAGCTGTTTTTT.

The chain combines TRBV25-1 with TRBJ1-1, with D unclear. Trimming took off 0 bases at V and 4 bases at J, with 12 bases between the two ends. CDR1 and CDR2 (germline): MGHDK, SYGVNS. The CDR3 consists of 15 residues. The CDR3 reads CASSEYAGRATEAFF. CDR3 sequence (DNA): TGTGCCAGCAGTGAATACGCAGGTCGGGCCACTGAAGCTTTCTTT.

The sample holds a few counts of this clonotype. CDR3 coding DNA: TGTGCCAGCAGCGTAGGAACAGACACTGAAGCTTTCTTT. Translated, it gives CASSVGTDTEAFF. The chain combines TRBV9 with TRBJ1-1; D call uncertain. The CDR3 is 13 amino acids. V gave up 0 bases and J gave up 3 bases, with 6 bases separating them. The germline CDR1 and CDR2 sequences are SGDLS and YYNGEE. Using reference TRBV9 and TRBJ1-1 for the parts outside the CDR3, the full variable domain is DSGVTQTPKHLITATGQRVTLRCSPRSGDLSVYWYQQSLDQGLQFLIQYYNGEERAKGNILERFSAQQFPDLHSELNLSSLELGDSALYFCASSVGTDTEAFFGQGTRLTVV.

The chain employs TRBV7-9 and TRBJ2-2; D gene uncertain. Between the trimmed V and J ends, which lost 2 bases and 6 bases, there was a span of 7 bases. CDR1 and CDR2 from the germline V gene are SEHNR and FQNEAQ (reference sequence). This CDR3 has 13 amino acids. CDR3 region: CASSLKGPGELFF. The CDR3 DNA follows: TGTGCCAGCAGCTTAAAGGGTCCCGGGGAGCTGTTTTTT.

This clonotype has just a few counts. CDR3 DNA sequence: TGTGCCAGCAGCTTGGGGGAAACGGATGGCTACACCTTC. Its translation: CASSLGETDGYTF. The chain carries TRBV5-5 and TRBJ1-2, with no clear D. Trimming took off 0 bases at V and 6 bases at J, with 9 bases between the two ends. The CDR3 is 13 amino acids. CDR1 is SGHKS and CDR2 is YYEKEE in the germline V gene (reference sequence).

The J gene is TRBJ1-1, the V gene TRBV5-1; D might be TRBD1 (5 bases). With 4 bases removed from V and 1 base from J, the gap between germline ends came to 11 bases. The CDR3 sequence is 14 residues long. Germline V gene sequence: CDR1 SGHRS, CDR2 YFSETQ. CDR3 sequence reads: CASSASGANTEAFF. CDR3 nucleotide sequence: TGCGCCAGCAGCGCGTCCGGGGCGAACACTGAAGCTTTCTTT.